The clone carrying this T cell receptor (beta chain) came up once. These data originate in a study of control samples from healthy donors and cancer patients. CDR3 length equals 14 residues. Germline loops: CDR1 SEHNR, CDR2 FQNEAQ (reference sequence). V lost 3 bases, J lost 4 bases, and 10 bases lay in between. Sequenced by immunoSEQ multiplex PCR; TCRdb stores in-frame clones only, minus some. The sample lists more than 60,000 clones; about nine tenths were seen once. The sequenced material came from PBMCs. This chain connects TRBV7-9 to TRBJ2-1, with D possibly TRBD2 on 6 matching bases. This receptor was taken from a woman between 45 and 60 years old with colorectal cancer. The CDR3 sequence: CASSLRGTYNEQFF. CDR3 DNA sequence: TGTGCCAGCAGCTTGAGAGGGACTTACAATGAGCAGTTCTTC.